Shown below are 7 T cell receptor beta chains from a single sample sequenced in a study of T cell repertoires in cytomegalovirus infection. Antigen specificity for these receptors is unknown. Each CDR3 protein is one row after TCRdb ran MiXCR on the reads. Among about 51,000 distinct CDR3 sequences, more than 15% were seen once, and the ten largest hold approximately 26%. The sample here was CD8+ T cells from cultured PBMCs, taken from culture after CMV antigen stimulation. The receptor source for this set is a human donor in good health (CMV status not recorded). Some clones in this sample may be carry-over from other donors' samples.

This rearrangement joins TRBV7-2 to TRBJ1-2, with TRBD1 matching over 12 bases. CDR3 length: 16 residues. The trim removed 0 bases at V and 7 bases at J, leaving 6 bases unmatched. Per the germline V gene, CDR1 is SGHTA and CDR2 is FQGNSA. The CDR3 spells CASSLAGGQGALGYTF. DNA for the CDR3: TGTGCCAGCAGCTTAGCGGGGGGACAGGGGGCGCTTGGCTACACCTTC.

V gene TRBV7-2 combines with J gene TRBJ2-5; maybe TRBD2 (5 bases). Trimming left V 5 bases short and J 2 bases short, with 15 bases between. The CDR3 totals 15 residues. In germline, CDR1 is SGHTA, CDR2 FQGNSA. CDR3 nucleotides: TGTGCCAGCAGCCCAGTTGGGCGGGCTCAAGAGACCCAGTACTTC. Translated, it gives CASSPVGRAQETQYF.

The gene calls are TRBV7-9 and TRBJ2-4, with TRBD1 matching 8 bases. The V gene's germline CDR1 is SEHNR and CDR2 FQNEAQ (reference sequence). With 5 bases clipped from V and 1 base from J, the junction kept 7 bases outside the gene matches. The CDR3 extends over 16 amino acids. The CDR3 protein is CASSPRQGSAKNIQYF. Here the CDR3 DNA reads TGTGCCAGCAGCCCTCGACAGGGGTCGGCCAAAAACATTCAGTACTTC.

Only a few counts were recorded for this clonotype. This chain joins TRBV7-2 and TRBJ2-7; D might be TRBD2 (5 bases). The CDR3 sequence is 19 residues long. V gave up 5 bases and J gave up 5 bases, with 31 bases separating them. Looked up from germline, CDR1 is SGHTA and CDR2 is FQGNSA. The DNA for the CDR3 is TGTGCCAGCAGCAACGCTCTTCTTCAACGGACTCCAGCATTGAACGAGCAGTACTTC. It codes for CASSNALLQRTPALNEQYF.

V usage is TRBV7-4 and J usage is TRBJ2-4, with D perhaps matching TRBD1 (5 bases). CDR3 length: 12 residues. The germline V gene has CDR1 SGHVT and CDR2 SQSDAQ. Trimming shortened V by 8 bases and J by 8 bases, and 13 bases separated the two germline ends. CDR3 nucleotides: TGTGCCAGCGCGCCTGTAGGGGACATTCAGTACTTC. Its translation is CASAPVGDIQYF.

The chain uses TRBV5-6 and TRBJ2-5; D ambiguous. V was trimmed by 0 bases and J by 2 bases, leaving 17 bases between them. The length of the CDR3 is 17 residues. CDR1 is SGHDT, CDR2 YYEEEE, per germline. CDR3 loop: CASSLVGPWSGQETQYF. Written as DNA, the CDR3 is TGTGCCAGCAGCTTGGTCGGGCCCTGGTCGGGTCAAGAGACCCAGTACTTC.

In this sample, this clonotype turned up a few times. The CDR3 loop is CASSEGGARDDEQFF. CDR3 in DNA: TGTGCCAGCAGTGAAGGGGGGGCCCGTGATGATGAGCAGTTCTTC. J is TRBJ2-1 and V is TRBV2, with D tentatively TRBD1 or TRBD2 (6 bases each). V dropped 1 base and J dropped 8 bases, with 15 bases sitting between them. CDR3 length: 15 amino acids. Germline CDR1 reads SNHLY; CDR2 reads FYNNEI. Filled out from reference TRBV2 and TRBJ2-1, the complete variable domain reads EPEVTQTPSHQVTQMGQEVILRCVPISNHLYFYWYRQILGQKVEFLVSFYNNEISEKSEIFDDQFSVERPDGSNFTLKIRSTKLEDSAMYFCASSEGGARDDEQFFGPGTRLTVL.